One and the same sample provided the 17 T cell receptor beta chains below, sequenced in a study of shared clonotypes between healthy human individuals. Measured with immunoSEQ multiplex PCR; TCRdb has only the in-frame clones, and not every one. This table has about 980,000 clones, 70% to 85% appearing once. The sample comprised memory CD4+ T cells sorted from blood. Specified subset: CD45RA-negative fraction. These receptors were taken from a man younger than 35 in good health.

The V call is TRBV29-1, the J call TRBJ2-2; no clear D gene. V shed 5 bases and J shed 0 bases, with 4 bases lying between them. Germline assignment: CDR1 SQVTM and CDR2 ANQGSEA. CDR3 size: 12 residues. CDR3 loop: CSVRANTGELFF. CDR3 coding DNA: TGCAGCGTTCGAGCGAACACCGGGGAGCTGTTTTTT.

V usage is TRBV7-2 and J usage is TRBJ2-1; D remains ambiguous. V was clipped by 5 bases and J by 3 bases, with 11 bases between them. Germline V CDR1 and CDR2: SGHTA, FQGNSA. This CDR3 has 14 amino acids. CDR3 DNA sequence: TGTGCCAGCAGCCCCCAAGCCAACTACAATGAGCAGTTCTTC. It specifies CASSPQANYNEQFF.

Worth noting for this clone: One junction end disagrees with the germline gene, perhaps due to a read error. The CDR3 here is CASNLQGANTEAFF. DNA for the CDR3: TGTGCCAGCAACTTACAAGGGGCGAACACTGAAGCTTTCTTT. V gene TRBV7-2 combines with J gene TRBJ1-1; maybe TRBD1 (5 bases). This CDR3 region has 14 residues. From germline, CDR1 is SGHTA and CDR2 FQGNSA.

The CDR3 reads CASSETSYPLGYTF. In nucleotides, the CDR3 is TGTGCCAGCAGTGAAACCTCTTATCCCCTTGGCTACACCTTC. The rearrangement links TRBV6-1 to TRBJ1-2; D remains ambiguous. Trimming left V 2 bases short and J 7 bases short, with 14 bases between. Looked up from germline, CDR1 is MNHNS and CDR2 is SASEGT. The CDR3 runs to 14 residues.

This clone has just one count. The chain employs TRBV5-4 and TRBJ2-5; D could derive from TRBD1 or TRBD2 (5 bases each). The V end was cut by 1 base, the J end by 5 bases, with 18 bases between. CDR3 length: 16 amino acids. The germline V gene encodes CDR1 SGHNT and CDR2 YYREEE (reference sequence). CDR3 DNA: TGTGCCAGCAGCTTGATATCGGGGCTTACTAGTGAGACCCAGTACTTC. Translated, it gives CASSLISGLTSETQYF. Filled out from reference TRBV5-4 and TRBJ2-5, the complete variable domain reads ETGVTQSPTHLIKTRGQQVTLRCSSQSGHNTVSWYQQALGQGPQFIFQYYREEENGRGNFPPRFSGLQFPNYSSELNVNALELDDSALYLCASSLISGLTSETQYFGPGTRLLVL.

The gene calls are TRBV5-8 and TRBJ1-3, with 7 bases that match TRBD1. Germline V CDR1 and CDR2: SGHTS, YDEGEE. The CDR3 is 16 amino acids. J was trimmed by 0 bases and V by 3 bases; bases with no gene match: 6. DNA of the CDR3: TGTGCCAGCAGCTACGGGACAGTGACCTCTGGAAACACCATATATTTT. Translation gives CASSYGTVTSGNTIYF.

Written as DNA, the CDR3 is TGCGCCAGCAGCTTGGCCCTAGGTGGAACAGGAATCTACGAGCAGTACTTC. Protein product: CASSLALGGTGIYEQYF. The V call is TRBV5-1, the J call TRBJ2-7; D is perhaps TRBD1 (5 bases). V gave up 0 bases and J gave up 3 bases, with 19 bases separating them. This CDR3 has 17 residues. Germline V gives CDR1 SGHRS, CDR2 YFSETQ.

The rearrangement links TRBV15 to TRBJ2-7; TRBD2 might be the D (5 bases). This CDR3 region has 16 residues. CDR1 and CDR2 from the germline V gene are LNHNV and YYDKDF (reference sequence). V lost 1 base and J 3 bases, leaving 16 bases between the germline ends. This chain's CDR3 is CATSRGERVLGYEQYF. The CDR3 DNA sequence: TGTGCCACCAGCAGAGGGGAGAGGGTCTTAGGCTACGAGCAGTACTTC.

The CDR3 DNA follows: TGTGCCAGCTCACCGGGACAGGCCAGGGGCGAGCAGTACTTC. Translating gives CASSPGQARGEQYF. The chain is built from TRBV18 and TRBJ2-7; 8 nucleotides match TRBD1. CDR1 KGHSH and CDR2 LQKENI come from the germline V gene. This CDR3 spans 14 amino acids. The V gene end was trimmed by 3 bases and the J gene end by 6 bases; junction bases not matched to a gene: 7.

The rearrangement joins TRBV7-2 to TRBJ2-7, with 13 bases matching TRBD2. V lost 4 bases and J lost 3; bases outside the gene matches: 12. Per the germline V gene, CDR1 is SGHTA and CDR2 is FQGNSA. CDR3 size: 18 residues. The CDR3 spells CASSSRSSLAGGLYEQYF. CDR3 nucleotide sequence: TGTGCCAGCAGCTCGCGAAGCTCACTAGCGGGAGGGCTCTACGAGCAGTACTTC. Supplemented by reference TRBV7-2 and TRBJ2-7, the full variable domain reads GAGVSQSPSNKVTEKGKDVELRCDPISGHTALYWYRQSLGQGLEFLIYFQGNSAPDKSGLPSDRFSAERTGGSVSTLTIQRTQQEDSAVYLCASSSRSSLAGGLYEQYFGPGTRLTVT.

This clone was recorded only once. The V call is TRBV7-9, the J call TRBJ2-7; 7 positions match TRBD2. Germline-derived CDR1 and CDR2 are SEHNR and FQNEAQ (reference sequence). The CDR3 has 17 amino acids. J lost 2 bases, V lost 3 bases, and 13 bases had no gene match. Here the CDR3 DNA reads TGTGCCAGCAGCTTTGGGGCTAGCGGCCTTGAGCCCTACGAGCAGTACTTC. It translates to CASSFGASGLEPYEQYF. Looking up the rest from reference TRBV7-9 and TRBJ2-7 gives the full variable domain: DTGVSQNPRHKITKRGQNVTFRCDPISEHNRLYWYRQTLGQGPEFLTYFQNEAQLEKSRLLSDRFSAERPKGSFSTLEIQRTEQGDSAMYLCASSFGASGLEPYEQYFGPGTRLTVT.

The sample holds a few counts of this clone. This chain connects TRBV7-2 to TRBJ2-2; a weak D match, TRBD1 (5 bases). The CDR3 covers 13 residues. CDR1 and CDR2 (germline): SGHTA, FQGNSA. The V and J ends lost 4 bases and 6 bases respectively, with 9 bases between them. The CDR3 DNA reads TGTGCCAGCAGCTCACAGGTCGCCGGGGAGCTGTTTTTT. Translated, it gives CASSSQVAGELFF.

With respect to this clone: The junction departs from the called germline gene at one end, perhaps through a read error. V usage is TRBV6-1 and J usage is TRBJ2-5; D remains unclear. This CDR3 is 13 amino acids long. Germline CDR1 is MNHNS and CDR2 is SASEGT. The CDR3 bases are TGTGCCAACAGTGAAGCATGGGCGACAACCCAGTACTTC. This sequence encodes CANSEAWATTQYF.

The V and J genes are TRBV28 and TRBJ1-2; D gene uncertain. There are 14 residues in the CDR3. Germline V gene lookup returns CDR1 MDHEN and CDR2 SYDVKM. Trimming left V 6 bases short and J 0 bases short, with 11 bases between. The CDR3 nucleotides read TGTGCCAGCAGCCGCAGGCAAACTAACTATGGCTACACCTTC. This codes for CASSRRQTNYGYTF.

This chain joins TRBV9 and TRBJ2-3; 8 positions match TRBD2. The CDR3 totals 15 residues. The V and J ends lost 0 bases and 6 bases, in that order; junction bases with no gene match: 6. Germline V gives CDR1 SGDLS, CDR2 YYNGEE. Written as DNA, the CDR3 is TGTGCCAGCAGCGTAGGAGCGGGAGCCCCGGATACGCAGTATTTT. Amino acids: CASSVGAGAPDTQYF.

The rearrangement uses TRBV7-2 and TRBJ2-3, with D uncertain. From germline, CDR1 is SGHTA and CDR2 FQGNSA. The CDR3 covers 17 residues. V shed 1 base and J shed 0 bases, with 14 bases lying between them. The CDR3 reads CASSLVKDPRSTDTQYF. For the CDR3, the DNA is TGTGCCAGCAGCTTAGTTAAGGACCCGAGGAGCACAGATACGCAGTATTTT.

This clone has a single count. The V call is TRBV30, the J call TRBJ1-2, with unresolved D. From germline, CDR1 is GTSNPN and CDR2 SVGIG (reference sequence). The CDR3 spans 15 residues. The V end lost 4 bases, the J end lost 7 bases, and 22 bases lay between the germline ends. CDR3 residues: CAWKSLSWGLGGYTF. The DNA for the CDR3 is TGTGCCTGGAAGTCGTTGTCTTGGGGATTGGGTGGCTACACCTTC.